This T cell receptor beta chain was observed in a study of shared clonotypes between healthy human individuals. Sequencing used immunoSEQ multiplex PCR; TCRdb keeps in-frame clones, though not all of them. Found here are 600,000 to 750,000 clones, about nine tenths of them singletons; the top ten hold less than 40%. Trimming took off 4 bases at V and 0 bases at J, with 13 bases between the two ends. Germline CDR1 and CDR2: KGHSH and LQKENI. The CDR3 is made up of 16 amino acids. CCR7-negative CD45RA+ TemRA cells were combined with CD45RO+ cells to form CD8 memory. The sequenced sample was memory CD8+ T cells from PBMCs. Sample subset: CD45RO+ cells pooled with CCR7-negative TemRA cells. The genes are TRBV18 and TRBJ2-1; D uncertain. The TCR was taken from a man aged 18 to 35 in good health. Some clones in this sample may be carry-over from other donors' samples. The CDR3 protein is CASSLSGSSSYNEQFF. The CDR3 DNA sequence: TGTGCCAGCTCACTCTCCGGGTCGAGCTCCTACAATGAGCAGTTCTTC. Variable domain in full (rest from reference TRBV18 and TRBJ2-1): NAGVMQNPRHLVRRRGQEARLRCSPMKGHSHVYWYRQLPEEGLKFMVYLQKENIIDESGMPKERFSAEFPKEGPSILRIQQVVRGDSAAYFCASSLSGSSSYNEQFFGPGTRLTVL.